The TCR beta chain described here comes from a study of OX40 agonist ivuxolimab in advanced cancers. For the wider study: Ivuxolimab was a fully human IgG2 agonistic monoclonal antibody targeting the costimulatory receptor OX40 (CD134). Intravenous ivuxolimab was administered to patients every 2 weeks at six dose levels: 0.01, 0.1, 0.3, 1.5, 3 and 10 mg/kg. Of the roughly 53 patients in dose escalation, about 20 had hepatocellular carcinoma, some 15 had melanoma, 9 had renal cell carcinoma and 9 had head and neck cancer. In the dose-escalation cohort, around four fifths of patients were male, and the mean age was 60 years with a range of roughly 23 to 79. Patients were allowed to have had prior anti-PD-1, anti-PD-L1 or anti-CTLA-4 therapy, and 40% of the dose-escalation patients had been treated with checkpoint inhibitors. Partial responses occurred in three dose-escalation patients, of whom one had hepatocellular carcinoma and two had cutaneous melanoma. The purpose of peripheral TCRbeta sequencing was to test whether ivuxolimab changed TCR sequence diversity and led to clonal T-cell expansion. The paper covers the monotherapy dose-escalation part of the phase I ivuxolimab trial, which included N ≈ 50 patients.

Concerning this clone itself: Its antigen is not yet known. No base-level quality is on record; no much larger clone is a single base apart.

For sequencing of the TCRbeta CDR3 region, genomic DNA was extracted from the sorted cells. The immunoSEQ Assay was used for sequencing of TCRbeta CDR3 regions. In its TCRdb copy, this immuneACCESS table keeps in-frame sequences only and misses some clones. Where compared with another copy, unresolved V genes explain less than half of these, and the others have no known cause. Recorded for this sample are tens of thousands of clones; around three quarters of them occurred a single time. The ten largest clones take up around 14% of the sample. Patients with a history of autoimmune disease or receiving systemic immunosuppression were excluded from the trial. In every dose cohort, peripheral blood was drawn for TCR sequencing at baseline, cycle 4 day 1, and cycle 7 day 1. Samples came from an open-label, multicenter, first-in-human phase I dose-escalation trial of ivuxolimab. The trial enrolled adults with locally advanced or metastatic head and neck squamous cell, hepatocellular, melanoma or renal cell carcinoma. Before TCR sequencing, CD4+ T cells and CD8+ T cells from peripheral blood were sorted into separate populations.

What the study reported, not specific to this receptor: Low levels of normalized T-cell clonal expansion were also seen in some patients who did not respond. Antigen specificity was not determined for the clonally expanded peripheral T cells. At doses from 0.1 to 3.0 mg/kg, clonal expansion was seen in both CD4+ and CD8+ blood T cells between baseline and week 6. On average, CD8+ T cells showed more expanded clones than CD4+ T cells after ivuxolimab. In the 0.1-3.0 mg/kg groups, partial responders had among the lowest normalized peripheral clonal expansion, particularly in CD8+ T cells.

The junction carries 15 bases between V and J, which are trimmed by 6 bases and 3 bases respectively. Inclusive of the bounding cysteine and phenylalanine, the CDR3 is 14 residues long. The DNA shown is the 42-base CDR3, in frame from base 1. CDR1 and CDR2 (SGHAT, FQNNGV) derive from the germline V gene. The sequencing used CD4+ or CD8+ T cells sorted from blood, collected in a trial of the OX40 agonist ivuxolimab. The TCR was taken from an adult with an advanced solid tumor such as melanoma, head and neck, liver or kidney cancer. The chain was built from TRBV11-2 and TRBJ2-7, with a tentative D gene TRBD1 over 6 matching bases. The DNA is as follows: TGTGCCAGCAGTTCGACAGGAGGTTTCTACGAGCAGTACTTC. Translated, this is CASSSTGGFYEQYF. With the rest looked up from the reference TRBV11-2 and TRBJ2-7 genes rather than sequenced, the full variable domain is EAGVAQSPRYKIIEKRQSVAFWCNPISGHATLYWYQQILGQGPKLLIQFQNNGVVDDSQLPKDRFSAERLKGVDSTLKIQPAKLEDSAVYLCASSSTGGFYEQYFGPGTRLTVT.